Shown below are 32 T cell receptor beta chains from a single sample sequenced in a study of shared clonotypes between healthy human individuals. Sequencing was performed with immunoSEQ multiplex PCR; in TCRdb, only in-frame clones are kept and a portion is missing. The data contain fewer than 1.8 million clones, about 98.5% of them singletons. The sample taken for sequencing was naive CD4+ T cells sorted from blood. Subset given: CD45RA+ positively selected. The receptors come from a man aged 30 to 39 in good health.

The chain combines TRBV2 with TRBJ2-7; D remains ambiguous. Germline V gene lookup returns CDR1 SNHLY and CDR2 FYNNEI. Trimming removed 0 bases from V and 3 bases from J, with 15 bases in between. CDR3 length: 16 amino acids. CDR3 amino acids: CASSEALFGELYEQYF. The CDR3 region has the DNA TGTGCCAGCAGTGAAGCGCTTTTCGGAGAGCTCTACGAGCAGTACTTC.

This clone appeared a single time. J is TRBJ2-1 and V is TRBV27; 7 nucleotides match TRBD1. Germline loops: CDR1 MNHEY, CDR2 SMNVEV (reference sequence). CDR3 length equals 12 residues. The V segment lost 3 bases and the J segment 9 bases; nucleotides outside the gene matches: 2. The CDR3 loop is CASSFRGTEQFF. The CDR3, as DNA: TGTGCCAGCAGTTTCAGGGGGACTGAGCAGTTCTTC.

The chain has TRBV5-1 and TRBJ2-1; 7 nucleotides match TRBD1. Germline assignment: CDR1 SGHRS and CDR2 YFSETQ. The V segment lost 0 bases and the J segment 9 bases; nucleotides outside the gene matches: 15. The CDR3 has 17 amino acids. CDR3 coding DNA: TGCGCCAGCAGCTTGGTAAGGGGACAGAATACGAGGAGTGAGCAGTTCTTC. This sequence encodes CASSLVRGQNTRSEQFF.

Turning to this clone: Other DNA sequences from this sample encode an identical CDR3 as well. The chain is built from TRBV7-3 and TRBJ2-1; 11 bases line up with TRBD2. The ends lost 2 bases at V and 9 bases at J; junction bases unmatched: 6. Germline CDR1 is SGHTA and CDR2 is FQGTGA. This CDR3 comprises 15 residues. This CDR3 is CASSLGLAGGGEQFF. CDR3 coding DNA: TGTGCCAGCAGCTTAGGCCTAGCGGGAGGTGGTGAGCAGTTCTTC.

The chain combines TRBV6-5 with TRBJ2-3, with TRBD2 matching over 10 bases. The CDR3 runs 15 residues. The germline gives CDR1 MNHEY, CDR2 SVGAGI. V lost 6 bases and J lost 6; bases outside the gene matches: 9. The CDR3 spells CASSKGLAGVDTQYF. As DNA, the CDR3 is TGTGCCAGCAGCAAGGGGCTAGCGGGGGTGGATACGCAGTATTTT.

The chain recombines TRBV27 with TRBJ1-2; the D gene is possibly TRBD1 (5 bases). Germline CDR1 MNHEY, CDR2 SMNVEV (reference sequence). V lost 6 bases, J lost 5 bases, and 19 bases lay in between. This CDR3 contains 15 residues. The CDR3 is CASRITQGWGYGYTF. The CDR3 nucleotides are TGTGCCAGCAGAATAACCCAGGGATGGGGATATGGCTACACCTTC.

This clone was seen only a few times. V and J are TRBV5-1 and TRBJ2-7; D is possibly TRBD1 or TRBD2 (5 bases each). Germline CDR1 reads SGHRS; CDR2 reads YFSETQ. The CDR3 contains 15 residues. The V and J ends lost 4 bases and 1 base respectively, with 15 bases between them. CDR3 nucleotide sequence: TGCGCCAGCAGCGCCGGGACGGAGGTTTCCTACGAGCAGTACTTC. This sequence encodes CASSAGTEVSYEQYF.

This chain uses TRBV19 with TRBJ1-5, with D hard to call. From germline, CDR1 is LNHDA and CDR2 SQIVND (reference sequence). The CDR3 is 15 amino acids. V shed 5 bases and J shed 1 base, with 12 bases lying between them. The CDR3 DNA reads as TGTGCCAGTAGTGCTCAAACGGGGAGCAATCAGCCCCAGCATTTT. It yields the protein CASSAQTGSNQPQHF.

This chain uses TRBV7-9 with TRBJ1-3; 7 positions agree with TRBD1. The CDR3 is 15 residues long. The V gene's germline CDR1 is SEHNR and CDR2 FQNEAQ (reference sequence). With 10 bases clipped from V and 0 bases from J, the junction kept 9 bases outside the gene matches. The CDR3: CATTGAYPSGNTIYF. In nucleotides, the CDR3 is TGTGCCACTACAGGGGCCTATCCCTCTGGAAACACCATATATTTT.

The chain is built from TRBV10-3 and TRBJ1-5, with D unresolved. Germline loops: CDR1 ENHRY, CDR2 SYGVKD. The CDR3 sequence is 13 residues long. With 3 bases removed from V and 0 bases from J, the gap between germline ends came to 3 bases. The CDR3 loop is CAISDPSNQPQHF. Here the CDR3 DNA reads TGTGCCATCAGTGACCCTAGCAATCAGCCCCAGCATTTT.

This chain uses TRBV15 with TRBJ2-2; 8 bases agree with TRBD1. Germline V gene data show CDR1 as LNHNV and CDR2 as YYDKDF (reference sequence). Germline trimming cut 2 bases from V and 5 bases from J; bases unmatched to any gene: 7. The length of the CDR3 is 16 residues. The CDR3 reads CATSRQTGVGTGELFF. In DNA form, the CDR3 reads TGTGCCACCAGCAGACAGACAGGGGTTGGAACCGGGGAGCTGTTTTTT.

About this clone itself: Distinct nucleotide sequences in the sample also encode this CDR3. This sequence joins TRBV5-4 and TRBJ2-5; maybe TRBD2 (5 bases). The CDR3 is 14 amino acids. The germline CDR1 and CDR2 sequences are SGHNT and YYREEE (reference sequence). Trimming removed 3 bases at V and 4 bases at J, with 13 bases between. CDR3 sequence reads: CASSSPGVGETQYF. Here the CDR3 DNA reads TGTGCCAGCAGCTCCCCCGGGGTCGGAGAGACCCAGTACTTC.

The CDR3 nucleotides are TGTGCCAGCAGCAACCGGGACAGGGGGCCCGGGCCTGAAGAGACCCAGTACTTC. It is translated as CASSNRDRGPGPEETQYF. The chain has TRBV7-2 and TRBJ2-5; 12 nucleotides align to TRBD1. Trimming at V came to 5 bases and at J to 3 bases, leaving 13 bases not matched to a gene. The CDR3 consists of 18 residues. In germline, CDR1 is SGHTA, CDR2 FQGNSA.

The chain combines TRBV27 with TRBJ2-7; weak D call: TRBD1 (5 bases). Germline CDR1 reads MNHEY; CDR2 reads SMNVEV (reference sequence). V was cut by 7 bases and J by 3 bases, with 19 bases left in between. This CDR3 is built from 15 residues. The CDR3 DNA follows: TGTGCCAGCAAATACCTCCCAGGCAGGGACTACGAGCAGTACTTC. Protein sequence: CASKYLPGRDYEQYF.

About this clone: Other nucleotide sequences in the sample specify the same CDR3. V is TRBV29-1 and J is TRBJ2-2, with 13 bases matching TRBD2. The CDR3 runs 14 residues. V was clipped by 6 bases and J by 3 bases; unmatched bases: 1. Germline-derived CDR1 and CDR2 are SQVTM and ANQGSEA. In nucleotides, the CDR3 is TGCAGCGTAGGACTAGCGGGAGACACCGGGGAGCTGTTTTTT. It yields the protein CSVGLAGDTGELFF.

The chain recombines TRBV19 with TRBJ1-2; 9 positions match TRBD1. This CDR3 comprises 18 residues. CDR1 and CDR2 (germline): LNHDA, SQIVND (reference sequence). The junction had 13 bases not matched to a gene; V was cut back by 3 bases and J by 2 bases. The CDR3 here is CASSMGQTSGTGNYGYTF. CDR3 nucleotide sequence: TGTGCCAGTAGTATGGGTCAAACTTCCGGGACAGGGAACTATGGCTACACCTTC.

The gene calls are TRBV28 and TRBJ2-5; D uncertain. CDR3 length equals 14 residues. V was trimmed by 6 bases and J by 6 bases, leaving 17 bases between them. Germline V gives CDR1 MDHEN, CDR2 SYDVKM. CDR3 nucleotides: TGTGCCAGCAGCTCGAATGTCCTGGGGAAGACCCAGTACTTC. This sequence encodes CASSSNVLGKTQYF.

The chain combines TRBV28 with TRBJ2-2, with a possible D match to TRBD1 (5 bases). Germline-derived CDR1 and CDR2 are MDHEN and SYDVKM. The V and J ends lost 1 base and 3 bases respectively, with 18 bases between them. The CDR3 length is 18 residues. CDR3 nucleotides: TGTGCCAGCAGTTTATCTCTCGTCGGGCAGGGTTACACCGGGGAGCTGTTTTTT. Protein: CASSLSLVGQGYTGELFF.

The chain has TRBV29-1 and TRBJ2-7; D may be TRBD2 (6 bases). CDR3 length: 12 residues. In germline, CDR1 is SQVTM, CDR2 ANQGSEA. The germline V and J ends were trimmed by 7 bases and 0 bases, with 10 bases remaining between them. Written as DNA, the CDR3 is TGCAGCGCTCGGGACTTCTCCTACGAGCAGTACTTC. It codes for CSARDFSYEQYF.

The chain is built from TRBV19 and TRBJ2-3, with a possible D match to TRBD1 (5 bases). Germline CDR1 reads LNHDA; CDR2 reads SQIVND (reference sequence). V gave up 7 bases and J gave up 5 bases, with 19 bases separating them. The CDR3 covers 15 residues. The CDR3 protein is CASKRQFRVLDTQYF. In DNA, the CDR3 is TGTGCCAGTAAGCGACAGTTTCGGGTCTTAGATACGCAGTATTTT.

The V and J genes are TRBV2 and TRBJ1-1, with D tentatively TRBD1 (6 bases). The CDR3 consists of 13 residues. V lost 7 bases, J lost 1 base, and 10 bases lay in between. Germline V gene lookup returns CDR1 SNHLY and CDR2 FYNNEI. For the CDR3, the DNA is TGTGCCAGCAACGACAGGAAGAACACTGAAGCTTTCTTT. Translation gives CASNDRKNTEAFF.

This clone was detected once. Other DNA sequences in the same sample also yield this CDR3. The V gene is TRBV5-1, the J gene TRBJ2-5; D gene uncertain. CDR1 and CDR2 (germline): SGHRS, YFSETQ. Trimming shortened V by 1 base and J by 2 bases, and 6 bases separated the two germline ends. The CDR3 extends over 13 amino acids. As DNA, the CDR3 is TGCGCCAGCAGCTTGCGTCAGCAAGAGACCCAGTACTTC. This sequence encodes CASSLRQQETQYF. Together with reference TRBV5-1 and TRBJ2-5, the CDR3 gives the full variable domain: KAGVTQTPRYLIKTRGQQVTLSCSPISGHRSVSWYQQTPGQGLQFLFEYFSETQRNKGNFPGRFSGRQFSNSRSEMNVSTLELGDSALYLCASSLRQQETQYFGPGTRLLVL.

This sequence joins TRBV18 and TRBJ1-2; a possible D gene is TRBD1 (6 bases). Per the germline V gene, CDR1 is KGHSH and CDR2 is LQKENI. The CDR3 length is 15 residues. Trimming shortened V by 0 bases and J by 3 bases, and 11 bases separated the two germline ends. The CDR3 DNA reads TGTGCCAGCTCACCACCTCGGGGGCTCCACTATGGCTACACCTTC. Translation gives CASSPPRGLHYGYTF.

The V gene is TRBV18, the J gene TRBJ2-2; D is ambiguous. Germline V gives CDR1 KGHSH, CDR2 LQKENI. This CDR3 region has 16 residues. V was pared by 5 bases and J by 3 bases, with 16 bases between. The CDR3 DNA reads TGTGCCAGCTCATCCGAACCCGCAGCTTACACCGGGGAGCTGTTTTTT. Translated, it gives CASSSEPAAYTGELFF.

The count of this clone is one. CDR3 sequence reads: CASSSIGAQETQYF. CDR3 nucleotides: TGCGCCAGCAGTTCCATAGGGGCGCAAGAGACCCAGTACTTC. This chain connects TRBV5-1 to TRBJ2-5, with D possibly being TRBD1 (5 bases). The CDR3 totals 14 residues. The germline gives CDR1 SGHRS, CDR2 YFSETQ. Trimming removed 5 bases from V and 2 bases from J, with 13 bases in between. The full variable domain, in which reference TRBV5-1 and TRBJ2-5 provide the parts outside the CDR3, is KAGVTQTPRYLIKTRGQQVTLSCSPISGHRSVSWYQQTPGQGLQFLFEYFSETQRNKGNFPGRFSGRQFSNSRSEMNVSTLELGDSALYLCASSSIGAQETQYFGPGTRLLVL.

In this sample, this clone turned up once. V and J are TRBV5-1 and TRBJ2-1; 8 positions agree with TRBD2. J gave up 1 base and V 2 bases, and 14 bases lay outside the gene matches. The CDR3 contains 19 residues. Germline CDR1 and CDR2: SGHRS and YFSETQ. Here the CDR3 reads CASSFPSSGSGMSYNEQFF. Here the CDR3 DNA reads TGCGCCAGCAGCTTCCCCTCGAGTGGTAGCGGGATGTCCTACAATGAGCAGTTCTTC.

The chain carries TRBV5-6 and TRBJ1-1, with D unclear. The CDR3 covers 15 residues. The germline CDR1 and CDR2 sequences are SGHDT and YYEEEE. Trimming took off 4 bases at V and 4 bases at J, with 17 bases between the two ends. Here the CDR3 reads CASSRRSNGVTEAFF. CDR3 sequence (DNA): TGTGCCAGCAGCCGTCGGTCCAATGGAGTCACTGAAGCTTTCTTT.

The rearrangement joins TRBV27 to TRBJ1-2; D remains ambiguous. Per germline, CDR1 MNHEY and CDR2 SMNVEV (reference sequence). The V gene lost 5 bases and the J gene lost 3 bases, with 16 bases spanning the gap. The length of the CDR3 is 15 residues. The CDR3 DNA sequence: TGTGCCAGCAGTCCAGCATCCCACAGCCACTATGGCTACACCTTC. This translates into CASSPASHSHYGYTF.

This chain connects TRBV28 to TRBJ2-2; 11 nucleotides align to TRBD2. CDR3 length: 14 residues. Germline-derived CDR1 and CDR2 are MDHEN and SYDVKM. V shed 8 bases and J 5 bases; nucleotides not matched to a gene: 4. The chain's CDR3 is CASDSSGRTGELFF. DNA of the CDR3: TGTGCCAGCGACTCTAGCGGGAGGACCGGGGAGCTGTTTTTT. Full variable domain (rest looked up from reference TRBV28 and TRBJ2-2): DVKVTQSSRYLVKRTGEKVFLECVQDMDHENMFWYRQDPGLGLRLIYFSYDVKMKEKGDIPEGYSVSREKKERFSLILESASTNQTSMYLCASDSSGRTGELFFGEGSRLTVL.

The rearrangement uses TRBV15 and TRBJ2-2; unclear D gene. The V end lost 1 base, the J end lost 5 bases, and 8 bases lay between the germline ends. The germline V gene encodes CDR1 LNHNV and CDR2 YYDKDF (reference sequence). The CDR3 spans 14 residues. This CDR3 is CATSRGSSTGELFF. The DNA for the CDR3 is TGTGCCACCAGCAGAGGGAGTTCGACCGGGGAGCTGTTTTTT.

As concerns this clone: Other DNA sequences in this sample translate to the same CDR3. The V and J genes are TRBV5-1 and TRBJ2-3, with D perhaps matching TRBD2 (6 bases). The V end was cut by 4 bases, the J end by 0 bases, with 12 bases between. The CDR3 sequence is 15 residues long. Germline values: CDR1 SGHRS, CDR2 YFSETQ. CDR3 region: CASSPLAESTDTQYF. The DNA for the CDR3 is TGCGCCAGCAGCCCTTTAGCGGAAAGCACAGATACGCAGTATTTT. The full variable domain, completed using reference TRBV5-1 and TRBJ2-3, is KAGVTQTPRYLIKTRGQQVTLSCSPISGHRSVSWYQQTPGQGLQFLFEYFSETQRNKGNFPGRFSGRQFSNSRSEMNVSTLELGDSALYLCASSPLAESTDTQYFGPGTRLTVL.

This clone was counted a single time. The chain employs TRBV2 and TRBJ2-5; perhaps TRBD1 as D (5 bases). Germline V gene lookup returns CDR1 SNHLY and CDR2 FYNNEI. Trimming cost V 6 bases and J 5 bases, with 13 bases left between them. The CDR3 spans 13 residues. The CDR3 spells CASRGPGIETQYF. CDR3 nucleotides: TGTGCCAGCAGAGGGCCAGGGATTGAGACCCAGTACTTC.